These 8 T cell receptor beta chains originate from one sample sequenced in a study of blood T cell repertoires in COVID-19 (TCRdb year 2020). The library was generated by the immunoSEQ multiplex PCR assay. The immuneACCESS repertoire file appears here via TCRdb, limited to in-frame rearrangements. These files lack a portion of the clones; in checked studies, under half of the deficit traces to unresolved V genes, and the cause of the others is not known. This sample lists 350,000 to 550,000 clones; 70% to 90% were detected once. Together, the top ten hold about 2.1% of the sample. Sequencing used PBMCs or T cells enriched from blood (not recorded which). These receptors were obtained from a woman between 18 and 30 years old with acute COVID-19.

The CDR3 sequence: CASSQDQGGNSPLHF. CDR3 sequence (DNA): TGTGCCAGCAGCCAAGATCAGGGGGGAAATTCACCCCTCCACTTT. The rearrangement joins TRBV3-1 (or the pseudogene TRBV3-2) to TRBJ1-6; 7 nucleotides agree with TRBD1. This CDR3 spans 15 amino acids. The V gene's germline CDR1 is LGHDT and CDR2 YNNKEL (reference sequence). The ends lost 0 bases at V and 7 bases at J; junction bases unmatched: 3.

The chain carries TRBV29-1 and TRBJ2-3; 10 bases agree with TRBD1. Germline V gene data show CDR1 as SQVTM and CDR2 as ANQGSEA. This CDR3 comprises 14 residues. V lost 7 bases, J lost 4 bases, and 8 bases stayed unmatched. The CDR3 sequence is CSDQTGGHPDTQYF. The CDR3 DNA sequence: TGCAGCGACCAGACAGGGGGCCACCCAGATACGCAGTATTTT.

The chain recombines TRBV20-1 with TRBJ2-5, with D unresolved. The V gene's germline CDR1 is DFQATT and CDR2 SNEGSKA (reference sequence). V lost 3 bases and J 5 bases, leaving 10 bases between the germline ends. The CDR3 extends over 12 amino acids. Here the CDR3 reads CSASYGPETQYF. The CDR3 DNA sequence: TGCAGTGCTAGTTACGGTCCGGAGACCCAGTACTTC.

This clone was observed a single time. The chain uses TRBV9 and TRBJ1-1; TRBD1 matches at 9 bases. The CDR3 consists of 16 residues. CDR1 and CDR2 from the germline V gene are SGDLS and YYNGEE. V was clipped by 0 bases and J by 4 bases; unmatched bases: 7. This CDR3 is CASSVDVGTGSTEAFF. The CDR3 DNA follows: TGTGCCAGCAGCGTAGATGTTGGGACAGGGAGCACTGAAGCTTTCTTT.

This clone has only one observation. V gene TRBV6-1 combines with J gene TRBJ1-1; D unresolved. Trimming left V 3 bases short and J 1 base short, with 12 bases between. Germline V lookup: CDR1 MNHNS, CDR2 SASEGT. This CDR3 comprises 15 residues. This chain's CDR3 is CASSESLLQNTEAFF. DNA for the CDR3: TGTGCCAGCAGTGAGAGTTTACTTCAGAACACTGAAGCTTTCTTT.

The gene calls are TRBV29-1 and TRBJ1-1; D is perhaps TRBD1 (5 bases). The germline V and J ends were trimmed by 3 bases and 4 bases, with 12 bases remaining between them. From germline, CDR1 is SQVTM and CDR2 ANQGSEA. The CDR3 has 13 amino acids. DNA for the CDR3: TGCAGCGTTGATGGGGCGTGGGGCACTGAAGCTTTCTTT. Residues: CSVDGAWGTEAFF.

The genes are TRBV19 and TRBJ1-5; D may be TRBD1 (6 bases). Germline CDR1 is LNHDA and CDR2 is SQIVND (reference sequence). The CDR3 is made up of 13 amino acids. Trimming left V 6 bases short and J 7 bases short, with 13 bases between. CDR3 loop: CASREGGRQPQHF. The CDR3 DNA follows: TGTGCCAGTAGAGAAGGGGGAAGACAGCCCCAGCATTTT. The full variable domain, in which reference TRBV19 and TRBJ1-5 provide the parts outside the CDR3, is DGGITQSPKYLFRKEGQNVTLSCEQNLNHDAMYWYRQDPGQGLRLIYYSQIVNDFQKGDIAEGYSVSREKKESFPLTVTSAQKNPTAFYLCASREGGRQPQHFGDGTRLSIL.

This CDR3 is CASGPGTNNSPLHF. Written as DNA, the CDR3 is TGTGCTAGTGGTCCCGGGACAAATAATTCACCCCTCCACTTT. The chain recombines TRBV12-5 with TRBJ1-6, with D tentatively TRBD1 (6 bases). The germline V and J ends were trimmed by 5 bases and 5 bases, with 10 bases remaining between them. CDR1 and CDR2 from the germline V gene are LGHNT and FRNRAP. The CDR3 spans 14 residues.